The 18 T cell receptor beta chains below come from one sample, sequenced in a study of monozygotic twins with inflammatory bowel disease (dated by TCRdb to between 2018 and 2020). Receptor libraries were prepared by 5' RACE. Reads for this sample came from an Illumina HiSeq 2500. Following reprocessing of the reads by TCRdb, the data hold one row per CDR3 protein sequence and no DNA is available. This sample's records show about 330,000 distinct CDR3 sequences. The ten largest make up around 2% of the sample. Sequencing was carried out using blood. Source of these receptors: a human donor with ulcerative colitis or Crohn's disease, or a healthy co-twin of an affected twin (not recorded which).

J is TRBJ2-1 and V is TRBV19; TCRdb indicates TRBD2, and absent DNA this call remains unverified. The germline V gene encodes CDR1 LNHDA and CDR2 SQIVND (reference sequence). The CDR3 is 15 amino acids. CDR3 sequence: CASSLDRGPTSEQFF. Full variable domain (outside the CDR3, taken from reference TRBV19 and TRBJ2-1): DGGITQSPKYLFRKEGQNVTLSCEQNLNHDAMYWYRQDPGQGLRLIYYSQIVNDFQKGDIAEGYSVSREKKESFPLTVTSAQKNPTAFYLCASSLDRGPTSEQFFGPGTRLTVL.

The rearrangement uses TRBV3-1 and TRBJ1-3. The germline gives CDR1 LGHDT, CDR2 YNNKEL (reference sequence). The CDR3 has 17 amino acids. The CDR3: CASSQPPAVWSGNTIYF.

The chain carries TRBV28 and TRBJ2-7. The CDR3 is 11 residues long. The germline V gene has CDR1 MDHEN and CDR2 SYDVKM. This chain's CDR3 is CASSPYYEQYF.

The CDR3 protein is CASSTGQPNTEAFF. The chain has TRBV19 and TRBJ1-1; TCRdb designates TRBD1, a call that cannot be tested without DNA. CDR1 and CDR2 (germline): LNHDA, SQIVND (reference sequence). The CDR3 totals 14 residues. Using reference TRBV19 and TRBJ1-1 for the parts outside the CDR3, the full variable domain is DGGITQSPKYLFRKEGQNVTLSCEQNLNHDAMYWYRQDPGQGLRLIYYSQIVNDFQKGDIAEGYSVSREKKESFPLTVTSAQKNPTAFYLCASSTGQPNTEAFFGQGTRLTVV.

This rearrangement joins TRBV5-6 to TRBJ1-2. The CDR3 is made up of 13 amino acids. The germline CDR1 and CDR2 sequences are SGHDT and YYEEEE. The CDR3 is CASSLDSSYGYTF.

The genes are TRBV12-3 or TRBV12-4 and TRBJ2-5; the D gene TCRdb calls, TRBD2, cannot be checked with no DNA. This CDR3 has 13 amino acids. The CDR3 is CASSLVAGQAQYF.

The chain combines TRBV10-1 with TRBJ2-3; TCRdb indicates TRBD1, and absent DNA this call remains unverified. Germline-derived CDR1 and CDR2 are WNHNN and SYGVQD (reference sequence). The CDR3 extends over 16 amino acids. The CDR3: CASSTVEGGGTDTQYF.

The chain is built from TRBV28 and TRBJ2-7; absent DNA, TCRdb's TRBD2 call cannot be checked. The CDR3 extends over 12 amino acids. Germline-derived CDR1 and CDR2 are MDHEN and SYDVKM. CDR3 loop: CASSLFIGGQYF. Complete variable domain (other parts from reference TRBV28 and TRBJ2-7): DVKVTQSSRYLVKRTGEKVFLECVQDMDHENMFWYRQDPGLGLRLIYFSYDVKMKEKGDIPEGYSVSREKKERFSLILESASTNQTSMYLCASSLFIGGQYFGPGTRLTVT.

This CDR3 reads CASREGNTGELFF. This chain uses TRBV6-5 with TRBJ2-2; TCRdb calls TRBD2, which cannot be checked without DNA. Per the germline V gene, CDR1 is MNHEY and CDR2 is SVGAGI. The CDR3 consists of 13 residues.

V gene TRBV12-3 or TRBV12-4 combines with J gene TRBJ2-5; TCRdb gives TRBD1 as the D gene, but with no DNA this cannot be confirmed. The CDR3 extends over 13 amino acids. CDR3 sequence reads: CASSSRVLETQYF.

The chain carries TRBV5-1 and TRBJ1-5; absent DNA, TCRdb's TRBD1 call cannot be checked. Germline V lookup: CDR1 SGHRS, CDR2 YFSETQ. This CDR3 spans 15 amino acids. Here the CDR3 reads CASRWGPNVDQPQHF.

CDR3 amino acids: CAWSRSSSTDTRYF. The gene calls are TRBV30 and TRBJ2-3. Germline lookup yields CDR1 GTSNPN and CDR2 SVGIG (reference sequence). The CDR3 covers 14 residues.

The chain couples TRBV7-9 to TRBJ1-3. CDR1 is SEHNR and CDR2 is FQNEAQ in the germline V gene (reference sequence). The CDR3 loop spans 16 amino acids. The CDR3: CASSPTQGTSGNTIYF. Supplemented by reference TRBV7-9 and TRBJ1-3, the full variable domain reads DTGVSQNPRHKITKRGQNVTFRCDPISEHNRLYWYRQTLGQGPEFLTYFQNEAQLEKSRLLSDRFSAERPKGSFSTLEIQRTEQGDSAMYLCASSPTQGTSGNTIYFGEGSWLTVV.

This chain connects TRBV19 to TRBJ2-4. The CDR3 length is 13 residues. Germline values: CDR1 LNHDA, CDR2 SQIVND (reference sequence). Here the CDR3 reads CASSKLAERVQYF. The complete variable domain, with remaining parts taken from reference TRBV19 and TRBJ2-4, reads DGGITQSPKYLFRKEGQNVTLSCEQNLNHDAMYWYRQDPGQGLRLIYYSQIVNDFQKGDIAEGYSVSREKKESFPLTVTSAQKNPTAFYLCASSKLAERVQYFGAGTRLSVL.

CDR3: CASTIDRGYGGYTF. This chain links TRBV10-2 with TRBJ1-2; absent DNA, TCRdb's TRBD1 call cannot be checked. This CDR3 is built from 14 residues. The germline CDR1 and CDR2 sequences are WSHSY and SAAADI.

The chain is built from TRBV3-1 and TRBJ2-5; with no DNA, the TCRdb D assignment of TRBD1 cannot be verified. The CDR3 contains 16 residues. Germline lookup yields CDR1 LGHDT and CDR2 YNNKEL (reference sequence). CDR3 loop: CASSSHRDRGGETQYF.

The chain recombines TRBV7-9 with TRBJ2-2. Germline lookup yields CDR1 SEHNR and CDR2 FQNEAQ (reference sequence). The CDR3 runs 16 residues. The CDR3 region is CASSPQTSMNTGELFF.

The V and J genes are TRBV5-5 and TRBJ2-3; TCRdb's D call, TRBD1, is unchecked because there is no DNA. Germline values: CDR1 SGHKS, CDR2 YYEKEE (reference sequence). CDR3 size: 16 residues. The CDR3 protein is CASSLGHVPSTDTQYF.